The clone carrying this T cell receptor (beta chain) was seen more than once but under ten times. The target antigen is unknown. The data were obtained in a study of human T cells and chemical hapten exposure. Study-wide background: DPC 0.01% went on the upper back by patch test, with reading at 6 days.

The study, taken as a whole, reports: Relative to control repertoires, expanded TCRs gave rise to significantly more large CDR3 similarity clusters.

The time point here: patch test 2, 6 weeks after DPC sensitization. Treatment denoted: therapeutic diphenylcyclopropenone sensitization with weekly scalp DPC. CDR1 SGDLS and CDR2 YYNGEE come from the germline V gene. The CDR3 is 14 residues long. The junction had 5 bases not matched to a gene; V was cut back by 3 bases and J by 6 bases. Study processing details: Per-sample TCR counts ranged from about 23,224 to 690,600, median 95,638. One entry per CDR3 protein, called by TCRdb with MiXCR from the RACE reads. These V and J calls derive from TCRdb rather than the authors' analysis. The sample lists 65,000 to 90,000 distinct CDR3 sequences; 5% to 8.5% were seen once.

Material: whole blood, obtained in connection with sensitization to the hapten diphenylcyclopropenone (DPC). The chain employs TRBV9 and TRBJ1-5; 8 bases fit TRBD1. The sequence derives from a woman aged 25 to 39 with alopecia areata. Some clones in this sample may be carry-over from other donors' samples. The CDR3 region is CASSGTGNGQPQHF. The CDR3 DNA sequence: TGTGCCAGCAGCGGGACAGGGAATGGTCAGCCCCAGCATTTT.